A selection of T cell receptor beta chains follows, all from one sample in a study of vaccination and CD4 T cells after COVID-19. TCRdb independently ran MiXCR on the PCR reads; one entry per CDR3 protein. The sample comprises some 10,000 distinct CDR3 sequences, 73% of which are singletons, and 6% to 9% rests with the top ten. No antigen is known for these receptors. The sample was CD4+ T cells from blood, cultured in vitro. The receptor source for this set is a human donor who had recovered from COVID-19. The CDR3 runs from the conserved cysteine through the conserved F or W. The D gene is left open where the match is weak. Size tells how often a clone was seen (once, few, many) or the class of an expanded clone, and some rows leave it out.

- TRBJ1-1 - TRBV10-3 CATSTEPNTEAFF TGTGCCACTTCGACAGAGCCGAACACTGAAGCTTTCTTT
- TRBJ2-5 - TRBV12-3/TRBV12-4 CASSFGAGRRETQYF TGTGCCAGCAGTTTTGGGGCGGGACGGCGTGAGACCCAGTACTTC
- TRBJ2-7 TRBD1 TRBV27 CASRLVGQAKGHEQYF TGTGCCAGCCGGTTGGTTGGACAGGCAAAAGGGCACGAGCAGTACTTC
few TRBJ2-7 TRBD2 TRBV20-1 CSTQGTSGKSSYEQYF TGCTCGACCCAAGGGACTAGCGGAAAGAGCTCCTACGAGCAGTACTTC
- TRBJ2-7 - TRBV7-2 CASSSGTPTYEQYF TGTGCCAGCAGCTCTGGGACGCCGACCTACGAGCAGTACTTC
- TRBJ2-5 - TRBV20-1 CSARDLETVLQETQYF TGCAGTGCTAGAGATCTGGAGACTGTGCTCCAAGAGACCCAGTACTTC
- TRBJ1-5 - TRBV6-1 CASRGGLAARVLQPQHF TGTGCCAGCAGGGGGGGCTTGGCCGCCAGGGTCTTACAGCCCCAGCATTTT
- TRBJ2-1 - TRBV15 CATSRDFNSHQFF TGTGCCACCAGCAGAGATTTTAATAGTCATCAGTTCTTC
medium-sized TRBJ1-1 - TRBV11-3 CASSLHQGSTEAFF TGTGCCAGCAGCTTACACCAGGGGTCCACTGAAGCTTTCTTT
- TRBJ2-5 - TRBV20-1 CSARGGTPETQYF TGCAGTGCTAGAGGGGGCACTCCAGAGACCCAGTACTTC
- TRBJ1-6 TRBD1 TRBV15 CATSRDPQGASPLHF TGTGCCACCAGCAGAGATCCCCAGGGGGCATCACCCCTCCACTTT
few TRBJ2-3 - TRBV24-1 CATSDFGPSGGGDTQYF TGTGCCACCAGTGATTTTGGGCCTAGCGGAGGGGGAGATACGCAGTATTTT
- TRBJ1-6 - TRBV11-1 CASNHAPGGSPLHF TGTGCCAGCAACCACGCCCCCGGCGGTTCACCCCTCCACTTT
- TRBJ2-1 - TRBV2 CASSSGYNEQFF TGTGCCAGCAGTTCGGGCTACAATGAGCAGTTCTTC
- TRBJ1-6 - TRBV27 CASHTITGSASPLHF TGTGCCAGCCACACAATCACTGGCAGCGCGTCACCCCTCCACTTT
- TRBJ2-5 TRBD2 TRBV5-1 CASSFLAGTQETQYF TGCGCCAGCAGCTTTCTAGCGGGAACCCAAGAGACCCAGTACTTC
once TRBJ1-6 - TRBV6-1 CASSEKRGSWTPLHF TGTGCCAGCAGTGAAAAGCGGGGCAGTTGGACACCCCTCCACTTT
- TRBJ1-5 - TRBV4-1 CASSQDMAGSGNQPQHF TGCGCCAGCAGCCAAGATATGGCGGGTTCGGGCAATCAGCCCCAGCATTTT
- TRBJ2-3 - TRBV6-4 CASSDPRPDTDTQYF TGTGCCAGCAGTGACCCCAGGCCCGACACAGATACGCAGTATTTT
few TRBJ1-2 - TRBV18 CASSPDIRGGDGYTF TGTGCCAGCTCACCAGACATCAGGGGTGGCGATGGCTACACCTTC
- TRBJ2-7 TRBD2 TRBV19 CASSIDGTSGPSSYEQYF TGTGCCAGTAGTATAGACGGGACTAGCGGTCCCAGCTCCTACGAGCAGTACTTC
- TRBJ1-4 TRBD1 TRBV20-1 CSARDVQGGGLFF TGCAGTGCTAGAGATGTACAGGGGGGCGGGCTGTTTTTT
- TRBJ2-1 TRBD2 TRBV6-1 CASTLTSGWTNYNEQFF TGTGCCAGCACCTTGACTAGCGGGTGGACGAACTACAATGAGCAGTTCTTC
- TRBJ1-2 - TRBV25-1 CASQTVNYGYTF TGTGCCAGCCAGACAGTTAACTATGGCTACACCTTC
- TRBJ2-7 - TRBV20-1 CSAPGTLYEQYF TGCAGTGCTCCCGGGACACTCTACGAGCAGTACTTC
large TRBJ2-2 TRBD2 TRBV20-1 CSAKQRDGVGGELFF TGCAGTGCTAAGCAGCGGGATGGGGTGGGCGGGGAGCTGTTTTTT
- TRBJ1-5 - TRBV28 CASSLSGNQPQHF TGTGCCAGCAGTTTATCGGGCAATCAGCCCCAGCATTTT
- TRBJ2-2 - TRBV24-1 CATSDPRGRTGELFF TGTGCCACCAGTGATCCTCGGGGACGGACCGGGGAGCTGTTTTTT
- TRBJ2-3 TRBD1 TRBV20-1 CSASRADRGPTDTQYF TGCAGTGCTAGTCGCGCTGACAGGGGCCCCACAGATACGCAGTATTTT
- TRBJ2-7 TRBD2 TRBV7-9 CASSRGTSVYEQYF TGTGCCAGCAGCCGCGGGACTAGCGTCTACGAGCAGTACTTC
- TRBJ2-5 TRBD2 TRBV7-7 CASSKTSVGTQYF TGTGCTAGCAGCAAGACTAGCGTGGGGACCCAGTACTTC
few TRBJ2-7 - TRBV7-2 CASSLAPDISEQYF TGTGCCAGCAGCTTAGCACCCGACATTAGCGAGCAGTACTTC
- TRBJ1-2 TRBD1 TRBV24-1 CATSDYTGGAGSGYTF TGTGCCACCAGTGATTACACAGGGGGCGCCGGATCTGGCTACACCTTC
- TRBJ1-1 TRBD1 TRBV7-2 CASSLRWDRAEHTEAFF TGTGCCAGCAGCTTAAGGTGGGACAGGGCTGAACACACTGAAGCTTTCTTT
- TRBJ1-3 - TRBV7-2 CASRAGSAGNTIYF TGTGCCTCCCGGGCAGGGTCCGCTGGAAACACCATATATTTT
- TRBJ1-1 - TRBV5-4 CASSLDRDQAFF TGTGCCAGCAGCTTGGACAGGGATCAGGCTTTCTTT
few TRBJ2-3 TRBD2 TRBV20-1 CSARGGRDTDTQYF TGCAGTGCTAGAGGTGGGAGGGACACAGATACGCAGTATTTT